The sequence of this T cell receptor beta chain was determined in a study of HIV-infected patients and healthy controls. In the study overall: Viral load fell to undetectable in most of the 16 patients by the second blood draw.

The germline gives CDR1 SGHRS, CDR2 YFSETQ. The V segment lost 7 bases and the J segment 5 bases; nucleotides outside the gene matches: 12. The CDR3 extends over 16 amino acids. Concerning this clonotype itself: Its antigen is currently unknown.

Antiretroviral therapy had run roughly three months, about 14 weeks, before follow-up blood collection. All unsorted peripheral T cells were captured because whole blood was used without fractionation. An approximately 2.5 ml peripheral blood sample was taken for RNA. Alpha and beta constant-region primers primed reverse transcription of about 500 ng RNA. Separate chain-specific third strand synthesis with multiplexing indices produced the alpha and beta libraries. TCRdb recomputed calls from the 5' RACE reads with MiXCR, one row per CDR3 protein. The sample lists roughly 14,000 distinct CDR3 sequences, 12% occurring once. Whole-study results and caveats: In healthy controls, MAIT alpha CDR3s were common; in HIV+ repertoires, severely depleted. Healthy control repertoires had roughly threefold more distinct CDR3s than untreated HIV+ repertoires, and higher Shannon diversity.

The chain links TRBV5-1 to TRBJ2-1; 10 nucleotides align to TRBD1. Sequenced material: blood, taken during antiretroviral therapy. This clonotype was obtained from an adult with HIV infection. The donor label of this sample is uncertain. CDR3 DNA: TGCGCCAGCCGTCTGGACGTCGGACAGGGGGACAATGAGCAGTTCTTC. This encodes CASRLDVGQGDNEQFF.